This TCR beta chain was identified during a study of cytotoxic CD8 clonotypes in ibrutinib-treated CLL. Looking at the study overall: Partial responses numbered about 25 and complete responses 2; after a median about 68 months, about 15 stayed remitted and about twelve progressed. Specimens for response were gathered following a median roughly twelve months of therapy, spanning 6 to 36. Sequenced samples delivered averages of around 250,000 productive templates and roughly 94,000 productive rearrangements.

General study points: Researchers report that baseline clonality outpaced age-matched healthy donors and tracked circulating CD8+ T-cell counts.

The protocol was immunoSEQ multiplex PCR, while the TCRdb copy is restricted to in-frame clones and leaves out a portion. Of 50,000 to 70,000 clones listed, 50% to 65% are singletons. As for this clone: Its cognate antigen is unknown.

The receptor's source is a human donor with chronic lymphocytic leukemia. The sequenced sample was PBMCs, obtained at disease progression, from a patient treated with ibrutinib.

The CDR3 loop is CASSARTEGTGELFF. CDR3 DNA: TGTGCCAGCAGCGCGAGGACCGAGGGTACCGGGGAGCTGTTTTTT. This chain connects TRBV11-1 to TRBJ2-2; possible D gene TRBD2, 5 bases. Trimming shortened V by 5 bases and J by 5 bases, and 15 bases separated the two germline ends. Looked up from germline, CDR1 is SGHAT and CDR2 is FQDESV (reference sequence). The CDR3 has 15 residues.